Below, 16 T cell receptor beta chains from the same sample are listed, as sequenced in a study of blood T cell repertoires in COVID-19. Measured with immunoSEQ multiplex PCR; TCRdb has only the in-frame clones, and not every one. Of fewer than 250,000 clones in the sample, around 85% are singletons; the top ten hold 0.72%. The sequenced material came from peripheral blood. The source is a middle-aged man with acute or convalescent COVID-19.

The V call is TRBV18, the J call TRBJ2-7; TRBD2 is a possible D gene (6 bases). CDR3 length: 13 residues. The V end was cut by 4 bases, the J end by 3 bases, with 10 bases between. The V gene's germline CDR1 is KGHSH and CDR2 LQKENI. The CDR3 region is CASSRGLYYEQYF. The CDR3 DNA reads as TGTGCCAGCTCACGGGGACTCTACTACGAGCAGTACTTC.

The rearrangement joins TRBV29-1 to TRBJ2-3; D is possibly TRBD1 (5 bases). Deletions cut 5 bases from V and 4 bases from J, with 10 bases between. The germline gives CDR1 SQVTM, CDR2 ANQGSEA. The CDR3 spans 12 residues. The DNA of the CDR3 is TGCAGCGTTATAGGGGTTTCAGATACGCAGTATTTT. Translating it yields CSVIGVSDTQYF.

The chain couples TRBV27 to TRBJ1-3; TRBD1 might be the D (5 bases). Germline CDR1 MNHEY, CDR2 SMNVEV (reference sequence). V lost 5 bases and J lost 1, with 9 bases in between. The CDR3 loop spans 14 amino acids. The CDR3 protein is CASSATASGNTIYF. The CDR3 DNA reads TGTGCCAGCAGTGCGACAGCGTCTGGAAACACCATATATTTT.

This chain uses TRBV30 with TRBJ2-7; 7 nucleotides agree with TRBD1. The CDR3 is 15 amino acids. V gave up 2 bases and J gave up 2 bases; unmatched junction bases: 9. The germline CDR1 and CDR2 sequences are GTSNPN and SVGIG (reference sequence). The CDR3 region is CAWSPPDREPYEQYF. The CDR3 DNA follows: TGTGCCTGGAGTCCCCCCGACAGGGAACCCTACGAGCAGTACTTC.

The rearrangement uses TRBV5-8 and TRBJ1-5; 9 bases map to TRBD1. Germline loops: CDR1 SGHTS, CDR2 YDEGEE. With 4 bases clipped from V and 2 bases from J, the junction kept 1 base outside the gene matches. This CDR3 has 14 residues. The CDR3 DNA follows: TGTGCCAGCAGCAGGACAGGGGGCAATCAGCCCCAGCATTTT. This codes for CASSRTGGNQPQHF.

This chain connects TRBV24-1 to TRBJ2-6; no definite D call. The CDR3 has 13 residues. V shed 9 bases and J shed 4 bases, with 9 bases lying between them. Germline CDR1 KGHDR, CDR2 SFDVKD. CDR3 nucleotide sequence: TGTGCCACCGGCCCTCCGGGGGCCAACGTCCTGACTTTC. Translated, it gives CATGPPGANVLTF.

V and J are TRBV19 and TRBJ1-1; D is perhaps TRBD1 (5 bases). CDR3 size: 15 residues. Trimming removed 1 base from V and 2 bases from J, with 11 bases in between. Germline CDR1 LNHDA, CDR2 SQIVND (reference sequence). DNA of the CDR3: TGTGCCAGTAGTATAGGGGTCAGGGCCAACACTGAAGCTTTCTTT. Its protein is CASSIGVRANTEAFF.

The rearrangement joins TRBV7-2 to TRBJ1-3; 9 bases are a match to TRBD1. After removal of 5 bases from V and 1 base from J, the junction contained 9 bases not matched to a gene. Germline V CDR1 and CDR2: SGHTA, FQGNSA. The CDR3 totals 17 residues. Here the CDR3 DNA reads TGTGCCAGCAGCCCGCACAGGGGGCGCGGGTCTGGAAACACCATATATTTT. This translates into CASSPHRGRGSGNTIYF.

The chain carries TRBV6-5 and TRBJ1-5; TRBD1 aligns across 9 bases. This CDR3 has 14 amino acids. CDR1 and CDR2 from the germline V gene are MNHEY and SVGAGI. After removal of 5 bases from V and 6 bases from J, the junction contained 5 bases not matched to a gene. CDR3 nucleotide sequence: TGTGCCAGCAGTCCGACAGGGGGAAGTCAGCCCCAGCATTTT. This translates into CASSPTGGSQPQHF.

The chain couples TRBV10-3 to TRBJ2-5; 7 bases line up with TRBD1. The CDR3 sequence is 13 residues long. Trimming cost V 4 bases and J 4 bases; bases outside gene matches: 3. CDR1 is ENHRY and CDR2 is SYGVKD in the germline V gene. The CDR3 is CAISGGGAETQYF. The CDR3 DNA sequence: TGTGCCATCAGTGGAGGGGGCGCAGAGACCCAGTACTTC.

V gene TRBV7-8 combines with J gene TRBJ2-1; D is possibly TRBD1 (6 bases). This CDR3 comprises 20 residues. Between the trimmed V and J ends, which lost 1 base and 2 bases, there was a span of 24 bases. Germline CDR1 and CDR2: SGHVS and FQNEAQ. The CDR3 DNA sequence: TGTGCCAGCAGCTTAGGAAAGGGCGTTAAGGGGGTAGAAACCTACAATGAGCAGTTCTTC. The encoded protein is CASSLGKGVKGVETYNEQFF.

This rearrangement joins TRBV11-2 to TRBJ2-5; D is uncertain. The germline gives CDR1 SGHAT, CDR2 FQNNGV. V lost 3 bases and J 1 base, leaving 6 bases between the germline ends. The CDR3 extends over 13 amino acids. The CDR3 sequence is CASSFSSQETQYF. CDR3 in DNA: TGTGCCAGCAGCTTTTCCAGCCAAGAGACCCAGTACTTC.

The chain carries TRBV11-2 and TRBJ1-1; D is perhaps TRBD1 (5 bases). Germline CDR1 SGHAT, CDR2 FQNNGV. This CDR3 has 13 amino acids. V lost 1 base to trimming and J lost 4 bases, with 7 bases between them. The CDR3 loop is CASSLGQSTEAFF. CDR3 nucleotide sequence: TGTGCCAGCAGCTTAGGACAGAGCACTGAAGCTTTCTTT.

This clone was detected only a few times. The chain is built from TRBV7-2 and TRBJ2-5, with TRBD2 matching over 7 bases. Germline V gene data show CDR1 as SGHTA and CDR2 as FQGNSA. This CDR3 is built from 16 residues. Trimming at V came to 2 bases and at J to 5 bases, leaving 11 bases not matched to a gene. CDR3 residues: CASSLMLAASGETQYF. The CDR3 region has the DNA TGTGCCAGCAGCTTAATGCTAGCGGCTTCGGGGGAGACCCAGTACTTC. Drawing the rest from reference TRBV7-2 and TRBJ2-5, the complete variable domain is GAGVSQSPSNKVTEKGKDVELRCDPISGHTALYWYRQSLGQGLEFLIYFQGNSAPDKSGLPSDRFSAERTGGSVSTLTIQRTQQEDSAVYLCASSLMLAASGETQYFGPGTRLLVL.

The CDR3 protein is CASSLQQGFQPQHF. In DNA, the CDR3 is TGTGCCAGCAGCCTCCAACAGGGCTTTCAGCCCCAGCATTTT. The chain couples TRBV6-5 to TRBJ1-5; tentatively, D is TRBD1 (6 bases). The germline CDR1 and CDR2 sequences are MNHEY and SVGAGI. The CDR3 extends over 14 amino acids. V was shortened by 6 bases and J by 6 bases, with 15 bases between the two germline ends.

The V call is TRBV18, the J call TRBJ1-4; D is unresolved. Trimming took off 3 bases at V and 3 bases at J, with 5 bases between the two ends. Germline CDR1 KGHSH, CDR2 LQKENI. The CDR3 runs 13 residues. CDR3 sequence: CASSPAANEKLFF. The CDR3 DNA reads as TGTGCCAGCTCACCGGCCGCTAATGAAAAACTGTTTTTT.